This T cell receptor beta chain emerged from a study of vaccination and CD4 T cells after COVID-19. Across the study: Participants got two doses of BNT162b2 or mRNA-1273 vaccine.

The CDR3 consists of 14 residues. In germline, CDR1 is SEHNR, CDR2 FQNEAQ (reference sequence). The germline V and J ends were trimmed by 4 bases and 4 bases, with 11 bases remaining between them. The study sequenced cultured CD4+ T cell DNA using the Oncomine TCR Beta short-read assay. Extraction of genomic DNA was performed on cultured CD4+ T cells. MiXCR was run by TCRdb on the PCR reads, yielding one entry per CDR3 protein. Of 20,000 to 30,000 distinct CDR3 sequences listed, about three fifths are singletons. Study observations and caveats: Convalescent patients gained a median approximately 86% of their reactive clones only post-vaccination.

This clonotype was seen more than once but under ten times. Its antigen is not known. Treatment given: approximately nine-day PBMC culture with coronavirus spike peptide pools or control peptides (ViraFEST assay). This rearrangement joins TRBV7-9 to TRBJ1-5; D perhaps matches TRBD1 (6 bases). The sequenced material came from CD4+ T cells from blood, cultured in vitro. The source of this sequence is a human donor who had recovered from COVID-19. The CDR3 sequence is CASSWGDRNQPQHF. CDR3 nucleotide sequence: TGTGCCAGCAGCTGGGGCGACAGGAATCAGCCCCAGCATTTT.